Below, 20 T cell receptor beta chains from the same sample are listed, as sequenced in a study of human thymus T cells. TCRdb keeps only in-frame clones here, not all; method: immunoSEQ multiplex PCR. The data contain about 78,000 clones, about 96% of them seen just once; the ten biggest clones take up 0.025% to 0.04%. Resections from corrective heart surgery provided thymus tissue. Sequences were obtained from thymus tissue. The receptors were sampled from a boy under two years old with a congenital heart defect but otherwise immunologically healthy.

V and J are TRBV5-8 and TRBJ1-1; possible D gene TRBD1, 5 bases. V shed 1 base and J shed 10 bases, with 17 bases lying between them. The CDR3 is made up of 14 amino acids. Per germline, CDR1 SGHTS and CDR2 YDEGEE. CDR3 sequence reads: CASSLLREGRTAFF. The CDR3 DNA follows: TGTGCCAGCAGCTTGTTGAGGGAGGGGCGTACAGCTTTCTTT.

This chain connects TRBV27 to TRBJ1-5; TRBD1 agrees at 9 bases. This CDR3 region has 17 residues. V was pared by 1 base and J by 4 bases, with 8 bases of the junction left unmatched. Germline values: CDR1 MNHEY, CDR2 SMNVEV (reference sequence). This CDR3 is CASSLCGQGCCNQPQHF. The CDR3 DNA follows: TGTGCCAGCAGTTTATGCGGACAGGGGTGTTGTAATCAGCCCCAGCATTTT.

This sequence joins TRBV11-2 and TRBJ2-5; 12 bases match TRBD1. From germline, CDR1 is SGHAT and CDR2 FQNNGV. After removal of 4 bases from V and 1 base from J, the junction contained 4 bases not matched to a gene. The CDR3 is made up of 16 amino acids. CDR3 loop: CASSSPGQGAQETQYF. The CDR3 coding sequence is TGTGCCAGCAGCTCTCCGGGACAGGGGGCCCAAGAGACCCAGTACTTC.

V usage is TRBV4-1 and J usage is TRBJ2-1; D may correspond to TRBD1 or TRBD2 (5 bases each). The germline CDR1 and CDR2 sequences are MGHRA and YSYEKL. V lost 3 bases, J lost 1 base, and 19 bases lay in between. CDR3 size: 18 residues. The CDR3 loop reads CASSQPGGITSSYNEQFF. The CDR3 coding sequence is TGCGCCAGCAGCCAGCCTGGGGGAATAACATCGTCCTACAATGAGCAGTTCTTC.

The V and J genes are TRBV6-4 and TRBJ2-1, with 9 bases fitting TRBD1. Trimming at V came to 4 bases and at J to 8 bases, leaving 12 bases not matched to a gene. The germline CDR1 and CDR2 sequences are MRHNA and SNTAGT. The CDR3 totals 16 residues. The CDR3, as DNA: TGTGCCAGCAGTGCCATCGGAGACAGGGGGTATCATGAGCAGTTCTTC. This translates into CASSAIGDRGYHEQFF.

This chain uses TRBV5-1 with TRBJ2-7; D unresolved. The CDR3 is made up of 13 amino acids. Germline V gene sequence: CDR1 SGHRS, CDR2 YFSETQ. The V gene lost 0 bases and the J gene lost 4 bases, with 8 bases spanning the gap. The CDR3 sequence: CASSLAFFYEQYF. CDR3 nucleotide sequence: TGCGCCAGCAGCTTGGCCTTCTTTTACGAGCAGTACTTC.

The chain couples TRBV19 to TRBJ2-6; 7 bases line up with TRBD1. V lost 5 bases, J lost 2 bases, and 3 bases stayed unmatched. The CDR3 spans 15 residues. Germline loops: CDR1 LNHDA, CDR2 SQIVND (reference sequence). As DNA, the CDR3 is TGTGCCAGTAGTTCCCAGGGGGCTGGGGCCAACGTCCTGACTTTC. Encoded protein: CASSSQGAGANVLTF. Drawing the rest from reference TRBV19 and TRBJ2-6, the complete variable domain is DGGITQSPKYLFRKEGQNVTLSCEQNLNHDAMYWYRQDPGQGLRLIYYSQIVNDFQKGDIAEGYSVSREKKESFPLTVTSAQKNPTAFYLCASSSQGAGANVLTFGAGSRLTVL.

The rearrangement joins TRBV7-9 to TRBJ2-3, with D possibly TRBD2 on 5 matching bases. V was trimmed by 2 bases and J by 2 bases, leaving 17 bases between them. The germline V gene encodes CDR1 SEHNR and CDR2 FQNEAQ (reference sequence). The CDR3 is made up of 17 amino acids. For the CDR3, the DNA is TGTGCCAGCAGCTTAAGCTTTTACCAGCGGAACACAGATACGCAGTATTTT. Amino acids: CASSLSFYQRNTDTQYF.

The rearrangement joins TRBV28 to TRBJ2-1; D might be TRBD1 or TRBD2, each matching 7 bases. This CDR3 has 18 amino acids. With 6 bases removed from V and 6 bases from J, the gap between germline ends came to 27 bases. Germline V gene data show CDR1 as MDHEN and CDR2 as SYDVKM. Here the CDR3 reads CASRGLSGRQGEGNEQFF. The CDR3 DNA reads as TGTGCCAGCAGGGGGTTATCAGGCAGGCAGGGGGAGGGCAATGAGCAGTTCTTC.

The genes are TRBV7-9 and TRBJ2-2, with 15 bases aligning to TRBD2. Germline CDR1 SEHNR, CDR2 FQNEAQ (reference sequence). Unmatched junction bases numbered 13, after V lost 4 bases and J lost 7 bases. This CDR3 has 19 amino acids. The CDR3 sequence is CASSYHFSGLAGGDGELFF. The CDR3 DNA reads TGTGCCAGCAGCTACCACTTCTCGGGACTAGCGGGGGGAGACGGGGAGCTGTTTTTT.

The V call is TRBV20-1, the J call TRBJ2-3; no definite D call. CDR1 and CDR2 (germline): DFQATT, SNEGSKA (reference sequence). The CDR3 totals 10 residues. Trimming took off 5 bases at V and 6 bases at J, with 6 bases between the two ends. This chain's CDR3 is CSAPADTQYF. The CDR3 DNA follows: TGCAGTGCTCCCGCTGATACGCAGTATTTT.

The chain carries TRBV10-3 and TRBJ2-3; tentative D call: TRBD2 (6 bases). Germline V CDR1 and CDR2: ENHRY, SYGVKD. The V and J ends lost 3 bases and 6 bases respectively, with 22 bases between them. The CDR3 loop spans 17 amino acids. The CDR3 sequence: CAISDSRKPPREDTQYF. CDR3 in DNA: TGTGCCATCAGTGATTCGCGGAAACCCCCACGGGAGGATACGCAGTATTTT.

V is TRBV4-1 and J is TRBJ1-2; possibly TRBD1 for D (6 bases). Germline CDR1 reads MGHRA; CDR2 reads YSYEKL. V gave up 0 bases and J gave up 4 bases, with 9 bases separating them. This CDR3 has 14 residues. CDR3 protein: CASSQDRDIYGYTF. The CDR3 nucleotides read TGCGCCAGCAGCCAAGACAGGGACATCTATGGCTACACCTTC.

This chain uses TRBV25-1 with TRBJ2-7, with 7 positions matching TRBD1. V shed 8 bases, J shed 2 bases, and the junction held 18 bases outside the gene matches. This CDR3 contains 17 residues. Germline V CDR1 and CDR2: MGHDK, SYGVNS. Written as DNA, the CDR3 is TGTGCCAGCGAGAGTATACCTCGAACAGGGGTAACCTACGAGCAGTACTTC. It specifies CASESIPRTGVTYEQYF.

This chain joins TRBV4-3 and TRBJ1-1; 11 nucleotides match TRBD1. The length of the CDR3 is 19 residues. Germline V CDR1 and CDR2: LGHNA, YSLEER. The V gene end was trimmed by 0 bases and the J gene end by 0 bases; junction bases not matched to a gene: 9. CDR3 nucleotide sequence: TGCGCCAGCAGCCAAGATTGGGGGACAGGGGGGTTCATGAACACTGAAGCTTTCTTT. The encoded protein is CASSQDWGTGGFMNTEAFF.

In this sample, this clone turned up once. The chain combines TRBV27 with TRBJ2-7, with D hard to call. V dropped 2 bases and J dropped 1 base, with 6 bases sitting between them. This CDR3 comprises 13 residues. Germline V gene data show CDR1 as MNHEY and CDR2 as SMNVEV (reference sequence). The CDR3 DNA is TGTGCCAGCAGTTTACGGGCGTCCTACGAGCAGTACTTC. Residues: CASSLRASYEQYF.

V is TRBV14 and J is TRBJ2-6, with D tentatively TRBD1 (7 bases). Between the trimmed V and J ends, which lost 0 bases and 4 bases, there was a span of 16 bases. This CDR3 comprises 18 residues. Germline CDR1 is SGHDN and CDR2 is FVKESK. CDR3 sequence reads: CASSQELGRGAGANVLTF. The CDR3 DNA sequence: TGTGCCAGCAGCCAAGAATTGGGCAGGGGGGCCGGGGCCAACGTCCTGACTTTC.

The V gene is TRBV5-4, the J gene TRBJ2-5; TRBD2 aligns across 9 bases. This CDR3 region has 17 residues. V lost 4 bases and J lost 1; bases outside the gene matches: 11. Looked up from germline, CDR1 is SGHNT and CDR2 is YYREEE (reference sequence). In DNA, the CDR3 is TGTGCCAGCAGCCTGAAGCAGACTAGCGGTCCCCAAGAGACCCAGTACTTC. It translates to CASSLKQTSGPQETQYF.

This chain uses TRBV4-1 with TRBJ2-2; TRBD1 might be the D (5 bases). The CDR3 totals 16 residues. The V and J ends lost 1 base and 3 bases respectively, with 12 bases between them. Germline-derived CDR1 and CDR2 are MGHRA and YSYEKL. The CDR3 here is CASSQAPSGYTGELFF. CDR3 bases: TGCGCCAGCAGCCAAGCTCCGTCAGGGTACACCGGGGAGCTGTTTTTT.

This clone has only one observation. V gene TRBV12-5 combines with J gene TRBJ2-7; D is ambiguous. V was clipped by 3 bases and J by 0 bases, with 9 bases between them. The V gene's germline CDR1 is LGHNT and CDR2 FRNRAP. The CDR3 runs to 14 residues. CDR3 sequence (DNA): TGTGCTAGTGGTTTTGGGGTTAGCTCCTACGAGCAGTACTTC. This encodes CASGFGVSSYEQYF.